This record concerns one T cell receptor beta chain sequence. This sample was included in a study of T-cell reconstitution after alpha-beta-depleted transplantation in children. The CDR3 consists of 13 residues. Germline lookup yields CDR1 MNHEY and CDR2 SVGEGT. Trimming took off 6 bases at V and 4 bases at J, with 13 bases between the two ends. Unique molecular identifiers were built into the TCRbeta library. Using its own MiXCR run on the PCR reads, TCRdb lists one record per CDR3 protein. The table lists about 610,000 distinct CDR3 sequences, about 10% of them singletons. This clonotype was obtained from a human donor who donated a stem cell graft to a child with acute myeloid leukemia. The chain combines TRBV6-2 or TRBV6-3 with TRBJ2-7; D may be TRBD1 (5 bases). The specimen was PBMCs from the stem cell graft donor, collected from the stem cell graft. The CDR3 nucleotides read TGTGCCAGCAGACCCCAAGCAGGGTACGAGCAGTACTTC. Translation: CASRPQAGYEQYF.